Shown below are 7 T cell receptor beta chains from a single sample sequenced in a study of blood T cell repertoires in COVID-19 (dated by TCRdb to 2018 to 2020). Preparation of the library involved the immunoSEQ multiplex PCR assay. TCRdb took over this immuneACCESS table, retaining in-frame rearrangements with V and J assigned. Such tables are incomplete; in checked studies, under half of the missing clones stem from an unresolved V gene, and the remainder is unexplained. Counted in this sample were 150,000 to 200,000 clones; around 90% of them appeared once. The ten biggest clones cover nearly 0.55% of the sample. Sequencing used peripheral blood. These receptors all come from a man aged 45-65 years with acute or convalescent COVID-19.

The chain couples TRBV2 to TRBJ1-1; the D gene is possibly TRBD1 (6 bases). This CDR3 is 13 amino acids long. Germline CDR1 reads SNHLY; CDR2 reads FYNNEI. Between the trimmed V and J ends, which lost 6 bases and 2 bases, there was a span of 10 bases. For the CDR3, the DNA is TGTGCCAGCAGATCGGGACAAAACACTGAAGCTTTCTTT. Amino acid sequence: CASRSGQNTEAFF.

This clone appeared a single time. The DNA for the CDR3 is TGTGCCAGCAGCGTAGAAGGCGGTGGGGGGGCAGATACGCAGTATTTT. Amino acids: CASSVEGGGGADTQYF. The chain recombines TRBV9 with TRBJ2-3; 7 nucleotides align to TRBD2. J lost 4 bases, V lost 0 bases, and 8 bases had no gene match. Germline CDR1 and CDR2: SGDLS and YYNGEE. This CDR3 has 16 amino acids.

V usage is TRBV9 and J usage is TRBJ2-7; TRBD2 is a possible D gene (7 bases). Trimming shortened V by 3 bases and J by 6 bases, and 19 bases separated the two germline ends. Per germline, CDR1 SGDLS and CDR2 YYNGEE. This CDR3 has 15 amino acids. As DNA, the CDR3 is TGTGCCAGCAGCGCCCGGGGGGCCCCGGGGATCGAGCAGTACTTC. Its translation is CASSARGAPGIEQYF.

J is TRBJ1-4 and V is TRBV6-6; D gene uncertain. V was trimmed by 7 bases and J by 4 bases, leaving 10 bases between them. Germline V CDR1 and CDR2: MNHNY, SVGAGI (reference sequence). There are 13 residues in the CDR3. In nucleotides, the CDR3 is TGTGCCAGCAAACAATCAATTAATGAAAAACTGTTTTTT. Translated, it gives CASKQSINEKLFF.

V is TRBV7-3 and J is TRBJ2-5, with D perhaps matching TRBD1 (6 bases). Trimming left V 1 base short and J 1 base short, with 10 bases between. The CDR3 totals 15 residues. CDR1 is SGHTA and CDR2 is FQGTGA in the germline V gene. CDR3 protein: CASSLNGQSQETQYF. As DNA, the CDR3 is TGTGCCAGCAGCTTAAACGGACAGTCCCAAGAGACCCAGTACTTC.

In its sample, this clone was seen once. The chain employs TRBV7-9 and TRBJ1-4, with TRBD1 matching over 10 bases. The germline CDR1 and CDR2 sequences are SEHNR and FQNEAQ (reference sequence). CDR3 length equals 14 residues. V dropped 5 bases and J dropped 5; count of bases not matched to a gene: 2. The CDR3 here is CASSRGQGNEKLFF. CDR3 DNA sequence: TGTGCCAGCAGCCGGGGACAGGGGAATGAAAAACTGTTTTTT.

As concerns this clone: At one end, the junction sequence differs from germline, possibly due to a read error. V and J are TRBV2 and TRBJ1-5, with a tentative D call TRBD1 (6 bases). This CDR3 region has 13 residues. Germline V lookup: CDR1 SNHLY, CDR2 FYNNEI. CDR3 sequence (DNA): TGTGCCAGCACTGAACAGGGCGGTCAGCCCCAGCATTTT. This sequence encodes CASTEQGGQPQHF.